Sequencing of this T cell receptor beta chain was carried out in a study of beta chain features in type 1 diabetes. The study reverse transcribed the entire isolated RNA, so it sequenced expressed TCRB transcripts. The data were produced by immunoSEQ multiplex PCR, yet TCRdb's version contains in-frame clones alone and is incomplete. The data show over 650,000 clones, roughly 13% seen once. Regarding this clone: Its antigen is not identified.

Study observations and caveats: Within each of all four CD4+ subsets, Type 1 diabetes patients had TCRB CDR3s that were moderately but significantly shorter.

Sequencing used naive CD4+ T cells from blood. This clonotype was obtained from a man between 18 and 29 years old with type 1 diabetes.

The CDR3 DNA reads TGTGCCAGTCATACTCAACGGAAGAACACTGAAGCTTTCTTT. Protein product: CASHTQRKNTEAFF. This chain uses TRBV19 with TRBJ1-1; no firm D call. Between the trimmed V and J ends, which lost 8 bases and 1 base, there was a span of 14 bases. The CDR3 loop spans 14 amino acids. Germline V gene sequence: CDR1 LNHDA, CDR2 SQIVND (reference sequence).